This T cell receptor (beta chain) was captured in a study of cytomegalovirus exposure and HLA in healthy donors. This CDR3 has 11 residues. With 5 bases removed from V and 4 bases from J, the gap between germline ends came to 6 bases. Germline V gives CDR1 GTSNPN, CDR2 SVGIG (reference sequence). Both 60 Vbeta primers and 13 Jbeta primers went into the PCR. The method was immunoSEQ multiplex PCR; TCRdb's version includes in-frame clones alone and lacks a portion of them. The table lists around 100,000 clones, approximately 68% of them singletons, with about 4.9% in the top ten. The sequencing input was PBMCs. The sequence was collected from a woman younger than 35 in good health and CMV-seropositive. This chain uses TRBV30 with TRBJ1-5, with D possibly being TRBD1 (5 bases). CDR3 amino acids: CAWGGNQPQHF. The CDR3 DNA reads TGTGCCTGGGGGGGGAATCAGCCCCAGCATTTT.